Presented here are 32 T cell receptor beta chains from one specimen sequenced in a study of siplizumab effects on memory and regulatory T cells (dated by TCRdb to the late 2010s). Receptors were amplified or captured by the immunoSEQ multiplex PCR assay. TCRdb carries this immuneACCESS record with in-frame sequences only. Its versions omit some clonotypes, under half of them owing to an unresolved V gene in the studies checked, with the rest unexplained. Here the sample has about 120,000 clones; roughly 94% occur a single time. In total, the top ten clones hold approximately 1.8% of the sample. Input material: non-Treg CD4+ T cells sorted from blood. Reading the label with the study, this specimen's cell subset or site is: FACS-sorted unstimulated CD4+ non-regulatory T cells. Receptor source: a human donor in good health.

This clone was detected only once. V usage is TRBV15 and J usage is TRBJ1-6; D gene uncertain. V lost 0 bases and J 9 bases, leaving 6 bases between the germline ends. The CDR3 spans 13 residues. Germline loops: CDR1 LNHNV, CDR2 YYDKDF (reference sequence). The CDR3 DNA sequence: TGTGCCACCAGCAGAGATCGCGGTTCACCCCTCCACTTT. This sequence encodes CATSRDRGSPLHF.

The V gene is TRBV5-4, the J gene TRBJ2-6, with 7 bases identical to TRBD1. After removal of 7 bases from V and 0 bases from J, the junction contained 13 bases not matched to a gene. The CDR3 is 18 amino acids. Germline V CDR1 and CDR2: SGHNT, YYREEE (reference sequence). Here the CDR3 reads CASRGITGALSGANVLTF. The CDR3 bases are TGTGCCAGCCGGGGTATAACAGGGGCCCTCTCTGGGGCCAACGTCCTGACTTTC.

This clone has a single count. The chain is built from TRBV15 and TRBJ2-2; TRBD2 matches at 12 bases. The CDR3 spans 17 residues. CDR1 and CDR2 (germline): LNHNV, YYDKDF (reference sequence). Trimming took 3 bases from V and 5 from J; bases not matched to a gene: 7. For the CDR3, the DNA is TGTGCCACCAGCAGGGGGCTAGCGGGAGGGCGAACCGGGGAGCTGTTTTTT. This codes for CATSRGLAGGRTGELFF.

This chain uses TRBV6-1 with TRBJ2-1; possibly TRBD1 for D (6 bases). The CDR3 runs 15 residues. CDR1 is MNHNS and CDR2 is SASEGT in the germline V gene. Trimming removed 6 bases from V and 10 bases from J, with 22 bases in between. The CDR3 here is CASRGDTGGSREQFF. CDR3 nucleotide sequence: TGTGCCAGCAGAGGGGACACAGGCGGGTCACGGGAGCAGTTCTTC.

The rearrangement uses TRBV25-1 and TRBJ2-1; D tentatively fits TRBD1 or TRBD2 (5 bases each). The CDR3 contains 15 residues. The V and J ends lost 5 bases and 4 bases respectively, with 15 bases between them. Germline V gene lookup returns CDR1 MGHDK and CDR2 SYGVNS. The CDR3 nucleotides are TGTGCCAGCAGTCCACGGGGACCATTATACAATGAGCAGTTCTTC. This gives the protein CASSPRGPLYNEQFF.

This rearrangement joins TRBV11-2 to TRBJ2-3; 7 bases agree with TRBD1. CDR1 and CDR2 (germline): SGHAT, FQNNGV. V shed 11 bases, J shed 2 bases, and the junction held 10 bases outside the gene matches. The CDR3 sequence is 14 residues long. CDR3 in DNA: TGTGCCTGCCAGAGGGACAGCTACACAGATACGCAGTATTTT. Its translation: CACQRDSYTDTQYF.

The rearrangement links TRBV7-9 to TRBJ2-7; the D gene is possibly TRBD1 (6 bases). Trimming cost V 6 bases and J 3 bases, with 9 bases left between them. This CDR3 region has 12 residues. Looked up from germline, CDR1 is SEHNR and CDR2 is FQNEAQ (reference sequence). This CDR3 reads CASSLQGYEQYF. CDR3 bases: TGTGCCAGCAGTCTACAGGGCTACGAGCAGTACTTC.

The chain uses TRBV21-1 and TRBJ2-4; the table gives TRBD1 as D, unverified against the DNA. TRBV21-1 is classified as a pseudogene. CDR3 length: 15 amino acids. The CDR3: CASSKQGAGKNIQYF. The DNA of the CDR3 is TGTGCCAGCAGCAAACAGGGTGCAGGCAAAAACATTCAGTACTTC.

This chain connects TRBV5-6 to TRBJ2-7; 7 bases match TRBD1. This CDR3 is 16 amino acids long. Per germline, CDR1 SGHDT and CDR2 YYEEEE. V shed 2 bases, J shed 1 base, and the junction held 9 bases outside the gene matches. CDR3 sequence reads: CASSFDRARRSYEQYF. The CDR3 nucleotides are TGTGCCAGCAGCTTTGACAGGGCGAGACGATCCTACGAGCAGTACTTC.

This clone was seen a single time. The chain carries TRBV7-9 and TRBJ1-6; the D gene is possibly TRBD1 (6 bases). Germline assignment: CDR1 SEHNR and CDR2 FQNEAQ (reference sequence). The CDR3 length is 15 residues. Trimming stripped 0 bases from V and 6 bases from J, with 9 bases between. The CDR3 sequence is CASSLAGGFNSPLHF. CDR3 in DNA: TGTGCCAGCAGCTTAGCGGGGGGCTTTAATTCACCCCTCCACTTT.

The chain couples TRBV7-9 to TRBJ1-4, with D hard to call. The germline V and J ends were trimmed by 5 bases and 10 bases, with 11 bases remaining between them. Germline CDR1 is SEHNR and CDR2 is FQNEAQ (reference sequence). The CDR3 spans 12 residues. As DNA, the CDR3 is TGTGCCAGCAGCGAAGTCAGAGGAAAACTGTTTTTT. As protein: CASSEVRGKLFF.

The rearrangement joins TRBV6-1 to TRBJ1-4; D not resolved. The CDR3 extends over 14 amino acids. V shed 10 bases and J shed 0 bases, with 12 bases lying between them. Looked up from germline, CDR1 is MNHNS and CDR2 is SASEGT. The CDR3 bases are TGTGCCATCAATACACCTGCAACTAATGAAAAACTGTTTTTT. Protein product: CAINTPATNEKLFF.

The chain employs TRBV5-1 and TRBJ2-3, with 14 bases identical to TRBD2. The germline V gene encodes CDR1 SGHRS and CDR2 YFSETQ. The CDR3 sequence is 16 residues long. V was clipped by 4 bases and J by 3 bases; unmatched bases: 4. The CDR3 DNA follows: TGCGCCAGCAGCCACGGGACTAGCGGGAGAACAGATACGCAGTATTTT. Protein: CASSHGTSGRTDTQYF.

The chain is built from TRBV5-1 and TRBJ2-5; D is ambiguous. The V end lost 4 bases, the J end lost 2 bases, and 3 bases lay between the germline ends. The germline V gene has CDR1 SGHRS and CDR2 YFSETQ. This CDR3 contains 11 residues. In DNA form, the CDR3 reads TGCGCCAGCAGCGAACAAGAGACCCAGTACTTC. As protein: CASSEQETQYF. Variable domain in full (rest from reference TRBV5-1 and TRBJ2-5): KAGVTQTPRYLIKTRGQQVTLSCSPISGHRSVSWYQQTPGQGLQFLFEYFSETQRNKGNFPGRFSGRQFSNSRSEMNVSTLELGDSALYLCASSEQETQYFGPGTRLLVL.

This chain connects TRBV6-5 to TRBJ1-1; D not certain. Germline V gene data show CDR1 as MNHEY and CDR2 as SVGAGI. V dropped 8 bases and J dropped 8 bases, with 3 bases sitting between them. This CDR3 is 8 amino acids long. The CDR3: CASGEAFF. In DNA form, the CDR3 reads TGTGCCAGCGGGGAAGCTTTCTTT.

The chain links TRBV5-1 to TRBJ2-3; D is possibly TRBD2 (6 bases). This CDR3 has 16 residues. The V end was cut by 4 bases, the J end by 3 bases, with 18 bases between. CDR1 and CDR2 (germline): SGHRS, YFSETQ. CDR3 nucleotide sequence: TGCGCCAGCAGCCAGGAGGGGCCCAGGCGGACAGATACGCAGTATTTT. This codes for CASSQEGPRRTDTQYF.

This chain uses TRBV11-2 with TRBJ2-2; D might be TRBD1 (5 bases). The length of the CDR3 is 14 residues. CDR1 is SGHAT and CDR2 is FQNNGV in the germline V gene. Trimming stripped 2 bases from V and 4 bases from J, with 8 bases between. CDR3 nucleotide sequence: TGTGCCAGCAGCTTAAGGGGTTTCACCGGGGAGCTGTTTTTT. Amino acid sequence: CASSLRGFTGELFF. Using reference TRBV11-2 and TRBJ2-2 for the parts outside the CDR3, the full variable domain is EAGVAQSPRYKIIEKRQSVAFWCNPISGHATLYWYQQILGQGPKLLIQFQNNGVVDDSQLPKDRFSAERLKGVDSTLKIQPAKLEDSAVYLCASSLRGFTGELFFGEGSRLTVL.

The V and J genes are TRBV5-6 and TRBJ1-1; D might be TRBD1 (5 bases). Germline assignment: CDR1 SGHDT and CDR2 YYEEEE. V lost 0 bases, J lost 3 bases, and 9 bases lay in between. The CDR3 covers 14 residues. CDR3 amino acids: CASSLVGEYTEAFF. The CDR3 DNA sequence: TGTGCCAGCAGCTTGGTGGGGGAATACACTGAAGCTTTCTTT. Full variable domain (outside the CDR3, taken from reference TRBV5-6 and TRBJ1-1): DAGVTQSPTHLIKTRGQQVTLRCSPKSGHDTVSWYQQALGQGPQFIFQYYEEEERQRGNFPDRFSGHQFPNYSSELNVNALLLGDSALYLCASSLVGEYTEAFFGQGTRLTVV.

V is TRBV5-6 and J is TRBJ1-2, with unresolved D. V lost 2 bases and J lost 6, with 23 bases in between. This CDR3 comprises 17 residues. The germline gives CDR1 SGHDT, CDR2 YYEEEE. CDR3 nucleotides: TGTGCCAGCAGCTTAAGGCAGGCCTCCCGAAGTGGAAATGGCTACACCTTC. This translates into CASSLRQASRSGNGYTF. Supplemented by reference TRBV5-6 and TRBJ1-2, the full variable domain reads DAGVTQSPTHLIKTRGQQVTLRCSPKSGHDTVSWYQQALGQGPQFIFQYYEEEERQRGNFPDRFSGHQFPNYSSELNVNALLLGDSALYLCASSLRQASRSGNGYTFGSGTRLTVV.

This chain uses TRBV9 with TRBJ2-6, with TRBD2 as a possible D gene (5 bases). CDR3 length: 15 amino acids. The ends were cut back, 0 bases at V and 4 bases at J, with 8 bases in the middle. CDR1 and CDR2 (germline): SGDLS, YYNGEE. The CDR3 bases are TGTGCCAGCAGCGTAGTGGGAGCGGGGGCCAACGTCCTGACTTTC. It codes for CASSVVGAGANVLTF.

This clone was seen only once. The gene calls are TRBV9 and TRBJ2-5; TRBD1 is a possible D gene (5 bases). CDR3 length: 14 amino acids. Per the germline V gene, CDR1 is SGDLS and CDR2 is YYNGEE. Trimming stripped 1 base from V and 4 bases from J, with 11 bases between. The CDR3 region is CASSVNRFGETQYF. The CDR3 nucleotides read TGTGCCAGCAGCGTAAACAGGTTTGGAGAGACCCAGTACTTC.

J is TRBJ2-1 and V is TRBV15, with TRBD2 matching 8 bases. Germline V gene data show CDR1 as LNHNV and CDR2 as YYDKDF (reference sequence). V lost 7 bases and J lost 6; bases outside the gene matches: 17. This CDR3 comprises 17 residues. The CDR3 loop is CATTLWTTSGGGNEQFF. The CDR3 coding sequence is TGTGCCACCACCCTCTGGACTACTAGCGGAGGAGGCAATGAGCAGTTCTTC.

This clone was seen a single time. The V call is TRBV6-6, the J call TRBJ2-7; D assignment may be TRBD1 or TRBD2 (5 bases each). There are 12 residues in the CDR3. CDR1 is MNHNY and CDR2 is SVGAGI in the germline V gene (reference sequence). The V end lost 3 bases, the J end lost 7 bases, and 10 bases lay between the germline ends. The CDR3 DNA reads TGTGCCAGCAGTTATGGGGACCTAGAGCAGTACTTC. Translated, it gives CASSYGDLEQYF.

This clone was detected once. The chain joins TRBV15 to TRBJ1-1; D is possibly TRBD1 (5 bases). The V end was cut by 5 bases, the J end by 1 base, with 11 bases between. This CDR3 comprises 14 residues. The germline V gene has CDR1 LNHNV and CDR2 YYDKDF (reference sequence). The CDR3 DNA follows: TGTGCCACCAGCGGCGGGACGGGGAACACTGAAGCTTTCTTT. It yields the protein CATSGGTGNTEAFF. The whole variable domain, filled in from reference TRBV15 and TRBJ1-1, reads DAMVIQNPRYQVTQFGKPVTLSCSQTLNHNVMYWYQQKSSQAPKLLFHYYDKDFNNEADTPDNFQSRRPNTSFCFLDIRSPGLGDTAMYLCATSGGTGNTEAFFGQGTRLTVV.

The CDR3 loop reads CASSIVAISLSNQPQHF. The CDR3 coding sequence is TGTGCCAGTAGTATAGTTGCAATTTCCCTATCAAATCAGCCCCAGCATTTT. The rearrangement joins TRBV19 to TRBJ1-5; no definite D call. Germline V gives CDR1 LNHDA, CDR2 SQIVND (reference sequence). V was cut by 1 base and J by 4 bases, with 17 bases left in between. The CDR3 spans 17 residues.

The J gene is TRBJ2-1, the V gene TRBV11-2; D perhaps matches TRBD1 (6 bases). Germline-derived CDR1 and CDR2 are SGHAT and FQNNGV. Trimming left V 1 base short and J 6 bases short, with 19 bases between. The CDR3 is 17 residues long. CDR3 protein: CASSLALGAVRSNEQFF. The CDR3 nucleotides read TGTGCCAGCAGCTTAGCTCTGGGGGCCGTTAGAAGCAATGAGCAGTTCTTC.

The chain combines TRBV10-3 with TRBJ2-3; TRBD2 aligns across 15 bases. CDR1 and CDR2 from the germline V gene are ENHRY and SYGVKD. The CDR3 covers 15 residues. The trim removed 8 bases at V and 5 bases at J, leaving 5 bases unmatched. The CDR3 DNA follows: TGTGCCATCCTAAGGACTAGCGGGGGGGTAGATACGCAGTATTTT. As protein: CAILRTSGGVDTQYF.

This rearrangement joins TRBV4-2 to TRBJ2-2; TRBD1 aligns across 10 bases. The CDR3 is made up of 15 amino acids. V gave up 4 bases and J gave up 7 bases; unmatched junction bases: 6. The germline V gene has CDR1 LGHNA and CDR2 YNFKEQ. The CDR3 spells CASSPQTGGSGELFF. The CDR3 DNA follows: TGTGCCAGCAGCCCCCAGACAGGGGGCAGCGGGGAGCTGTTTTTT.

This chain joins TRBV18 and TRBJ2-5; 7 bases agree with TRBD1. Germline trimming cut 5 bases from V and 0 bases from J; bases unmatched to any gene: 3. Germline values: CDR1 KGHSH, CDR2 LQKENI. The CDR3 is made up of 14 amino acids. CDR3 in amino acids: CASSLGQYQETQYF. The CDR3 DNA is TGTGCCAGCTCATTGGGACAGTACCAAGAGACCCAGTACTTC. Based on the CDR3 plus reference TRBV18 and TRBJ2-5, the full variable domain is NAGVMQNPRHLVRRRGQEARLRCSPMKGHSHVYWYRQLPEEGLKFMVYLQKENIIDESGMPKERFSAEFPKEGPSILRIQQVVRGDSAAYFCASSLGQYQETQYFGPGTRLLVL.

J is TRBJ2-5 and V is TRBV7-9, with D perhaps TRBD1 (5 bases). Germline V lookup: CDR1 SEHNR, CDR2 FQNEAQ (reference sequence). The CDR3 runs 15 residues. V lost 3 bases to trimming and J lost 5 bases, with 16 bases between them. The CDR3 DNA is TGTGCCAGCAGCTTTATGCAGGGTGTACGGGAGACCCAGTACTTC. It encodes CASSFMQGVRETQYF.

V and J are TRBV5-5 and TRBJ1-5, with a possible D match to TRBD1 (5 bases). There are 15 residues in the CDR3. CDR1 SGHKS and CDR2 YYEKEE come from the germline V gene (reference sequence). Trimming shortened V by 1 base and J by 0 bases, and 8 bases separated the two germline ends. The CDR3 region is CASSLSGDSNQPQHF. CDR3 nucleotides: TGTGCCAGCAGCTTGTCGGGGGATAGCAATCAGCCCCAGCATTTT.

V usage is TRBV18 and J usage is TRBJ1-1; no clear D gene. Germline assignment: CDR1 KGHSH and CDR2 LQKENI. Trimming stripped 3 bases from V and 4 bases from J, with 12 bases between. The CDR3 covers 14 residues. The CDR3 sequence: CASSPFDAGTEAFF. In nucleotides, the CDR3 is TGTGCCAGCTCACCCTTCGACGCTGGCACTGAAGCTTTCTTT.